Listed below are T cell receptor beta chains from one sample, sequenced in a study of post-analysis software for immune sequencing data. TCRdb recomputed calls from the PCR reads with MiXCR, one row per CDR3 protein. This table has about half a million distinct CDR3 sequences, around 31% appearing once. The sample comprised blood. All receptors derive from a girl younger than 18 with multiple sclerosis. Each CDR3 is given with its conserved first and last residue. The D gene is left open where the match is weak. Part of the rows lack a size; the others show once, few, many or a class for expanded clones.

j_gene | d_gene | v_gene | abundance | CDR3aa | CDR3nt
TRBJ1-2 | . | TRBV7-3 | many | CASSLGRGYGYTF | TGTGCCAGCAGCCTCGGGAGGGGGTATGGCTACACCTTC
TRBJ1-2 | . | TRBV7-6 | few | CASSPRETNYGYTF | TGTGCCAGCAGCCCCAGGGAGACTAACTATGGCTACACCTTC
TRBJ2-1 | . | TRBV7-2 | . | CASSASSQYNEQFF | TGTGCCAGCAGCGCCTCGTCCCAGTACAATGAGCAGTTCTTC
TRBJ2-1 | . | TRBV11-2 | few | CASSPPPSYNEQFF | TGTGCCAGCAGCCCCCCGCCAAGCTACAATGAGCAGTTCTTC
TRBJ2-2 | TRBD1 | TRBV29-1 | . | CSVAGQGNTGELFF | TGCAGCGTTGCCGGACAGGGGAACACCGGGGAGCTGTTTTTT
TRBJ2-7 | . | TRBV11-1 | . | CASSLASKPFPYEQYF | TGTGCCAGCAGCTTAGCTTCAAAACCCTTCCCCTACGAGCAGTACTTC
TRBJ2-4 | . | TRBV20-1 | . | CRGQQGGDIQYF | TGCAGGGGCCAACAGGGAGGAGACATTCAGTACTTC
TRBJ1-2 | . | TRBV9 | . | CASSVEGVSGYTF | TGTGCCAGCAGCGTAGAAGGGGTTAGTGGCTACACCTTC
TRBJ1-1 | . | TRBV3-1 | few | CASSQVIGTKNTEAFF | TGTGCCAGCAGCCAGGTCATAGGGACAAAGAACACTGAAGCTTTCTTT
TRBJ2-1 | TRBD2 | TRBV5-1 | . | CASSLTSGGVPSYNEQFF | TGCGCCAGCAGCCTGACTAGCGGGGGGGTTCCTTCCTACAATGAGCAGTTCTTC
TRBJ2-3 | TRBD2 | TRBV6-1 | . | CASRDERGTTDTQYF | TGTGCCAGCAGGGATGAGCGGGGGACCACAGATACGCAGTATTTT
TRBJ1-2 | . | TRBV3-1 | . | CASRPDLVANYGYTF | TGTGCCAGCAGGCCTGACCTTGTAGCTAACTATGGCTACACCTTC
TRBJ1-2 | . | TRBV15 | few | CATSRLMRGGSDGYTF | TGTGCCACCAGCAGACTGATGAGGGGAGGATCGGATGGCTACACCTTC
TRBJ1-2 | TRBD1 | TRBV20-1 | . | CSARIEGANYGYTF | TGCAGTGCTAGAATCGAGGGGGCCAACTATGGCTACACCTTC
TRBJ2-5 | . | TRBV20-1 | . | CSARESGDETQYF | TGCAGTGCTAGAGAGTCTGGGGACGAGACCCAGTACTTC